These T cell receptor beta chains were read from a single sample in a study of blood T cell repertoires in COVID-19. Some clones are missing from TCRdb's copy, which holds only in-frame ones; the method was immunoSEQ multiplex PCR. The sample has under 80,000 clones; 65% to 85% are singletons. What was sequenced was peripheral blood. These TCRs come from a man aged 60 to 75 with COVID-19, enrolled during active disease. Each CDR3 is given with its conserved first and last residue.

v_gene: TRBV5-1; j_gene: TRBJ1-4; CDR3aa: CASSPEMDEKLFF
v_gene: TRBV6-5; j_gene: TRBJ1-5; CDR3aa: CASSLKSYGNQPQHF
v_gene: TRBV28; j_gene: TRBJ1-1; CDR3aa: CASSLTGGANTNTEAFF
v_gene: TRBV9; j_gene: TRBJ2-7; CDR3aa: CASSVGTSPWEQYF
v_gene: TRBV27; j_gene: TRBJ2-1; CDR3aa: CASSPPASGNNEQFF
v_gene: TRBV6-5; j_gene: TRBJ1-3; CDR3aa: CASSSPTRSGNTIYF
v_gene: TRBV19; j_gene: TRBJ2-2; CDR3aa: CASSTGQGGYSGELFF
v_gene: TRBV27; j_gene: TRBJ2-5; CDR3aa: CASSLAGDTYPQYF
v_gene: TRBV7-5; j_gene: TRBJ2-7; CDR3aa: CARSLILCAYSYEQYF
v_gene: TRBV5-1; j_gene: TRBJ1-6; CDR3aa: CASSSSSYNSPLHF
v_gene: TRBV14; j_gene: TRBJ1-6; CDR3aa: CASSQDQGIRSPLHF
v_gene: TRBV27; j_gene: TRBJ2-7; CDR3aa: CASSFPPNYEQYF
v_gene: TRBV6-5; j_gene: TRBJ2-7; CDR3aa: CASSNTGTSRFEQYF
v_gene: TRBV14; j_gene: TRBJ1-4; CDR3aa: CASSQTRTTNEKLFF
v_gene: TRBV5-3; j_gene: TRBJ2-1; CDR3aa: CARSSPRLAGPELNNEQFF
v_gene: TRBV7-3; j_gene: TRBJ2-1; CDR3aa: CASSPTGTSGSNEQFF
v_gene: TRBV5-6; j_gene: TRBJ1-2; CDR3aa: CASSLGRTGDYGYTF
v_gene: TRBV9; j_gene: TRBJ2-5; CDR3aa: CASSVATGSQETQYF
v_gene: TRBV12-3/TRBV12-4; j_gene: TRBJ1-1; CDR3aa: CASSLGGGTEAFF
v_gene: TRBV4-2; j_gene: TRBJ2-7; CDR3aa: CASSQDDPRSTYEQYF
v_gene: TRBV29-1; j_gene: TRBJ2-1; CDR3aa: CSAAGTSGRGNNEQFF
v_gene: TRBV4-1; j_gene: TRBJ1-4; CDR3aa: CASSQAGWEKLFF
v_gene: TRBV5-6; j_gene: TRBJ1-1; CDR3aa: CASSLAWQGATEAFF
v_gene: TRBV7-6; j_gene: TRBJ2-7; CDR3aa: CASSLAARGGEQYF
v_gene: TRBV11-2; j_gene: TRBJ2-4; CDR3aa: CASSERPPGQGASIQYF
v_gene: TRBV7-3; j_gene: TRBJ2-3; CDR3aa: CASSLRPYAGGSTDTQYF
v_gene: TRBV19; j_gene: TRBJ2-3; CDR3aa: CASSMPQLQQYF
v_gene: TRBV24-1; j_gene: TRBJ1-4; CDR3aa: CATSEAGTGNEKLFF
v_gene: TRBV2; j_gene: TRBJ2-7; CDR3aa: CASSRLAGASEQYF
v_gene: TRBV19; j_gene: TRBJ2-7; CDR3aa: CASSRDRSSYEQYF
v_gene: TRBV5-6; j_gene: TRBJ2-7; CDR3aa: CASSLWTSYEQYF
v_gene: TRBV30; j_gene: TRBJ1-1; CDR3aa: CAWSTHRDMNTEAFF
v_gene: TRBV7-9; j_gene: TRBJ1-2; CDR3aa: CASSPPSKGQGGYTF
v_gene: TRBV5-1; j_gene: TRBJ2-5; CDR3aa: CASSLAGNRETQYF
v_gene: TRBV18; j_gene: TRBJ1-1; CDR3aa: CASSPEVGAFF
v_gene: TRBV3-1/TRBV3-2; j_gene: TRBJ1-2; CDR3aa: CASSPLRTPYGYTF
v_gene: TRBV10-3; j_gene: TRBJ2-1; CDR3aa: CAISGTSGKQFF
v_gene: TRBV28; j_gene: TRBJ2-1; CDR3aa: CATLAGAENEQFF
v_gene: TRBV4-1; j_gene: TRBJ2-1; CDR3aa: CASSQLPSGTYSYNEQFF
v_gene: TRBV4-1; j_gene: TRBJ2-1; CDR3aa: CASSQDRISTEQFF
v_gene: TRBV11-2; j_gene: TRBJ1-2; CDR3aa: CASSGPRRVISYGYTF
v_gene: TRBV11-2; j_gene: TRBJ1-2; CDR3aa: CASSSRGGYTF
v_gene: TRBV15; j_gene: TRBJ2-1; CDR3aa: CATSRYRNEQFF
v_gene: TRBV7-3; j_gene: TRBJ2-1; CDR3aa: CASSPREGSGEQFF
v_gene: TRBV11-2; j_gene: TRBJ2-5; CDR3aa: CASSSGGGGRGYQYF
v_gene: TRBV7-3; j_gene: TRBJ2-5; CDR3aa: CASSLLGGIGYETQYF
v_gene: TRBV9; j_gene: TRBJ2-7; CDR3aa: CASSGGQGSWEQYF
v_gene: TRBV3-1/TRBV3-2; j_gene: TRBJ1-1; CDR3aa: CASSQDRIANTEAFF
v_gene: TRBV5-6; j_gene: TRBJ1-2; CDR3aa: CASSLGGDYGYTF
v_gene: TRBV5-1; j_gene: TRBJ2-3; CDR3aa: CASSLGLAGNRLDTQYF
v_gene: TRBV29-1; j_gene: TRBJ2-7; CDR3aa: CSVATTGSITYYEQYF
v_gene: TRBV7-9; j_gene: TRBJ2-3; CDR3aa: CASNNKVSGRRTDTQYF
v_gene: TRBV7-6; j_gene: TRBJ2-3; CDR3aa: CASSPGRDTQYF
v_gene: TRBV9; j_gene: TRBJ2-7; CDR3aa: CASSVDGNLYEQYF
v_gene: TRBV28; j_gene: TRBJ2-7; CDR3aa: CASSSPGTSGRNEQYF
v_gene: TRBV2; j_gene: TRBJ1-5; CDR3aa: CASSETAYSNQPQHF